Presented here are 11 T cell receptor beta chains from one specimen sequenced in a study of patients and donors after allogeneic stem cell transplantation. TCRdb redid the calling of the RT-PCR reads with MiXCR, one entry per CDR3 protein. This sample yields about 960,000 distinct CDR3 sequences, of which 18% are seen a single time; around 6% belongs to the top ten. The sample consisted of blood, either unsorted or a sorted T cell fraction (not recorded which). All receptors come from a human donor who was either an allogeneic HSCT recipient or a stem cell or donor lymphocyte infusion donor (not recorded which). It is not recorded whose cells these are; they may come from a transplant donor.

This clonotype was detected only a few times. V gene TRBV12-5 combines with J gene TRBJ2-1; D is unclear. Germline V CDR1 and CDR2: LGHNT, FRNRAP. The germline V and J ends were trimmed by 0 bases and 3 bases, with 21 bases remaining between them. The CDR3 has 19 residues. In DNA form, the CDR3 reads TGTGCTAGTGGTTTGGTAAGTAGTTCGAGAACAGATGGCTACAATGAGCAGTTCTTC. This codes for CASGLVSSSRTDGYNEQFF.

There are many counts of this clonotype. The chain carries TRBV2 and TRBJ2-3; perhaps D is TRBD1 or TRBD2 (5 bases each). Germline CDR1 reads SNHLY; CDR2 reads FYNNEI. CDR3 length equals 12 residues. V dropped 1 base and J dropped 6 bases, with 5 bases sitting between them. CDR3 protein: CASSEGGDTQYF. In nucleotides, the CDR3 is TGTGCCAGCAGTGAAGGGGGGGATACGCAGTATTTT.

This clonotype was observed a handful of times. V gene TRBV6-5 combines with J gene TRBJ2-7; D may correspond to TRBD1 or TRBD2 (6 bases each). This CDR3 spans 14 amino acids. CDR1 and CDR2 (germline): MNHEY, SVGAGI. V gave up 2 bases and J gave up 3 bases, with 11 bases separating them. The CDR3 loop is CASSYEGGGYEQYF. The CDR3 nucleotides are TGTGCCAGCAGTTACGAGGGGGGAGGCTACGAGCAGTACTTC.

This clonotype was seen a handful of times. The chain recombines TRBV25-1 with TRBJ1-2; tentatively, D is TRBD1 (6 bases). Deletions cut 6 bases from V and 4 bases from J, with 12 bases between. Germline V gene sequence: CDR1 MGHDK, CDR2 SYGVNS. The CDR3 is 13 residues long. The CDR3 DNA is TGTGCCAGCAGGGATACAGGGACCTATGGCTACACCTTC. Its translation is CASRDTGTYGYTF.

This clonotype was recorded at least ten times. CDR3 amino acids: CSASHTEAFF. As DNA, the CDR3 is TGCAGTGCCAGTCACACTGAAGCTTTCTTT. The rearrangement uses TRBV20-1 and TRBJ1-1; no clear D. The CDR3 extends over 10 amino acids. Germline V gene lookup returns CDR1 DFQATT and CDR2 SNEGSKA (reference sequence). V lost 6 bases and J 3 bases, leaving 5 bases between the germline ends.

The rearrangement links TRBV12-3 or TRBV12-4 to TRBJ1-2; 9 bases align to TRBD1. The CDR3 consists of 16 residues. Trimming took 2 bases from V and 1 from J; bases not matched to a gene: 5. In DNA, the CDR3 is TGTGCCAGCAGTTTAATGGACAGGGGACTTAACTATGGCTACACCTTC. This sequence encodes CASSLMDRGLNYGYTF.

This clonotype occurred once. V is TRBV7-2 and J is TRBJ2-1, with D hard to call. The germline gives CDR1 SGHTA, CDR2 FQGNSA. The CDR3 extends over 16 amino acids. V gave up 8 bases and J gave up 0 bases, with 17 bases separating them. The CDR3 loop reads CASAFSRSSSYNEQFF. The CDR3 nucleotides read TGTGCCAGCGCCTTTTCCCGGTCTAGCTCCTACAATGAGCAGTTCTTC.

This clonotype occurred a few times. This chain uses TRBV7-8 with TRBJ2-7; 13 positions agree with TRBD2. Germline V CDR1 and CDR2: SGHVS, FQNEAQ. Trimming took 5 bases from V and 4 from J; bases not matched to a gene: 14. The CDR3 covers 18 residues. CDR3: CASSRTSGSSGGAYEQYF. CDR3 in DNA: TGTGCCAGCAGCCGGACTAGCGGGAGTTCGGGAGGGGCGTACGAGCAGTACTTC.

This chain links TRBV7-3 with TRBJ2-1, with unresolved D. Trimming cost V 4 bases and J 4 bases, with 17 bases left between them. CDR1 and CDR2 from the germline V gene are SGHTA and FQGTGA. The CDR3 consists of 16 residues. The CDR3 nucleotides read TGTGCCAGCAGCTCGGGCCTCTCATCCTTTTACAATGAGCAGTTCTTC. It is translated as CASSSGLSSFYNEQFF. Drawing the rest from reference TRBV7-3 and TRBJ2-1, the complete variable domain is GAGVSQTPSNKVTEKGKYVELRCDPISGHTALYWYRQSLGQGPEFLIYFQGTGAADDSGLPNDRFFAVRPEGSVSTLKIQRTERGDSAVYLCASSSGLSSFYNEQFFGPGTRLTVL.

This clonotype was seen a handful of times. The V and J genes are TRBV18 and TRBJ2-6, with no clear D. Trimming took 3 bases from V and 4 from J, leaving 16 bases between them. The germline gives CDR1 KGHSH, CDR2 LQKENI. The CDR3 length is 17 residues. The CDR3 sequence: CASSPTKNWGGANVLTF. The CDR3 nucleotides read TGTGCCAGCTCACCTACTAAGAATTGGGGAGGGGCCAACGTCCTGACTTTC.

This clonotype was observed a handful of times. V is TRBV6-2 or TRBV6-3 and J is TRBJ2-7; 10 positions match TRBD2. V lost 6 bases and J lost 0; bases outside the gene matches: 5. The germline CDR1 and CDR2 sequences are MNHEY and SVGEGT. The CDR3 consists of 15 residues. The CDR3 DNA follows: TGTGCCAGCAGAAATAGCGGGGGGAGCTCCTACGAGCAGTACTTC. This sequence encodes CASRNSGGSSYEQYF.